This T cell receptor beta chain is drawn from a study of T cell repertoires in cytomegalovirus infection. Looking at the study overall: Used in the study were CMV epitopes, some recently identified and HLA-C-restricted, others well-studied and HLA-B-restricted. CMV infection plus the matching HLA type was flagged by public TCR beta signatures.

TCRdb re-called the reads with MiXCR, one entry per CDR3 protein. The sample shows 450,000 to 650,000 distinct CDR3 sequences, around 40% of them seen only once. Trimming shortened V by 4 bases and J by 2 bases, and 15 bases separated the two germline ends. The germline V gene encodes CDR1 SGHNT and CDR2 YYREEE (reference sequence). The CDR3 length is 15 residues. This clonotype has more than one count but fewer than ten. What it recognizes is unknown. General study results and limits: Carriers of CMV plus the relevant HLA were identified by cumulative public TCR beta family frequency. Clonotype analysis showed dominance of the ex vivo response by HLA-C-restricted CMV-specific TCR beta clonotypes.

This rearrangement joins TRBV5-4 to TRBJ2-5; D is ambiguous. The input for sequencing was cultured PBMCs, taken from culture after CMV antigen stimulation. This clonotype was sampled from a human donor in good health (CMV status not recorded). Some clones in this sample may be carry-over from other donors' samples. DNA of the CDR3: TGTGCCAGCAGCCCGGCCACAGCCCGACAAGAGACCCAGTACTTC. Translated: CASSPATARQETQYF. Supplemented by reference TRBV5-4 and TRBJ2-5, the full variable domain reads ETGVTQSPTHLIKTRGQQVTLRCSSQSGHNTVSWYQQALGQGPQFIFQYYREEENGRGNFPPRFSGLQFPNYSSELNVNALELDDSALYLCASSPATARQETQYFGPGTRLLVL.